The 30 T cell receptor beta chains in this list originate from one sample, sequenced in a study of patients and donors after allogeneic stem cell transplantation. TCRdb passed the RT-PCR reads through MiXCR, listing each CDR3 protein once. The sample has some 880,000 distinct CDR3 sequences; about a sixth are singletons. The sample taken for sequencing was blood, either unsorted or a sorted T cell fraction (not recorded which). The origin of the receptors is a human donor who was either an allogeneic HSCT recipient or a stem cell or donor lymphocyte infusion donor (not recorded which). It is not recorded whose cells these are; they may come from a transplant donor.

In this sample, this clonotype turned up many times. J is TRBJ1-4 and V is TRBV20-1; possible D gene TRBD1, 6 bases. This CDR3 has 15 residues. The V end was cut by 4 bases, the J end by 3 bases, with 15 bases between. Germline-derived CDR1 and CDR2 are DFQATT and SNEGSKA (reference sequence). The CDR3 protein is CSATPPGHPNEKLFF. The CDR3 DNA follows: TGCAGTGCTACTCCCCCGGGACATCCTAATGAAAAACTGTTTTTT.

This clonotype was counted only a few times. This sequence joins TRBV5-1 and TRBJ2-1; D is uncertain. The V end lost 2 bases, the J end lost 9 bases, and 24 bases lay between the germline ends. The germline V gene has CDR1 SGHRS and CDR2 YFSETQ. The CDR3 loop spans 17 amino acids. CDR3 loop: CASSFDKWGINYGEQFF. The CDR3 bases are TGCGCCAGCAGCTTCGATAAGTGGGGAATTAATTATGGTGAGCAGTTCTTC.

V and J are TRBV11-2 and TRBJ2-1; D is undetermined. V gave up 5 bases and J gave up 10 bases, with 18 bases separating them. Germline V gene sequence: CDR1 SGHAT, CDR2 FQNNGV. The CDR3 totals 14 residues. The CDR3 DNA sequence: TGTGCCAGCAGCCCGTGGGCTGGGCTCCGCGAGCAGTTCTTC. This codes for CASSPWAGLREQFF.

This chain uses TRBV2 with TRBJ2-3; TRBD2 matches at 11 bases. The CDR3 runs 14 residues. Germline trimming cut 6 bases from V and 5 bases from J; bases unmatched to any gene: 4. Germline V lookup: CDR1 SNHLY, CDR2 FYNNEI. CDR3 bases: TGTGCCAGCAGACTAGCGGGAGTACTAGATACGCAGTATTTT. It yields the protein CASRLAGVLDTQYF. Looking up the rest from reference TRBV2 and TRBJ2-3 gives the full variable domain: EPEVTQTPSHQVTQMGQEVILRCVPISNHLYFYWYRQILGQKVEFLVSFYNNEISEKSEIFDDQFSVERPDGSNFTLKIRSTKLEDSAMYFCASRLAGVLDTQYFGPGTRLTVL.

The chain recombines TRBV15 with TRBJ1-1; 7 bases line up with TRBD1. In germline, CDR1 is LNHNV, CDR2 YYDKDF (reference sequence). The CDR3 has 15 residues. The V segment lost 2 bases and the J segment 0 bases; nucleotides outside the gene matches: 3. The CDR3 sequence is CATSRPTGLNTEAFF. The CDR3 nucleotides read TGTGCCACCAGCAGACCGACAGGGTTGAACACTGAAGCTTTCTTT.

The rearrangement uses TRBV20-1 and TRBJ2-3; TRBD2 is a possible D gene (6 bases). V lost 1 base to trimming and J lost 1 base, with 12 bases between them. This CDR3 has 15 residues. Germline CDR1 is DFQATT and CDR2 is SNEGSKA (reference sequence). CDR3 bases: TGCAGTGCTAGAGGCGGAGGGGATCGCACAGATACGCAGTATTTT. This encodes CSARGGGDRTDTQYF.

V is TRBV30 and J is TRBJ2-7; D remains unclear. Trimming shortened V by 0 bases and J by 1 base, and 10 bases separated the two germline ends. The germline V gene encodes CDR1 GTSNPN and CDR2 SVGIG (reference sequence). The CDR3 covers 14 residues. The CDR3 coding sequence is TGTGCCTGGAGTGTAGATCTAGTTTCCTACGAGCAGTACTTC. It encodes CAWSVDLVSYEQYF.

The chain links TRBV20-1 to TRBJ2-3, with D perhaps given as TRBD1 or TRBD2 (6 bases each). This CDR3 has 12 residues. From germline, CDR1 is DFQATT and CDR2 SNEGSKA (reference sequence). The germline V and J ends were trimmed by 6 bases and 6 bases, with 13 bases remaining between them. The CDR3 DNA is TGCAGTGCGTGGGGGGCAGGGGATACGCAGTATTTT. As protein: CSAWGAGDTQYF.

A few counts support this clonotype. The J gene is TRBJ2-5, the V gene TRBV2; perhaps D is TRBD1 or TRBD2 (5 bases each). Germline CDR1 reads SNHLY; CDR2 reads FYNNEI. This CDR3 spans 11 amino acids. V was clipped by 7 bases and J by 5 bases, with 8 bases between them. This CDR3 is CASKEGETQYF. As DNA, the CDR3 is TGTGCCAGCAAAGAGGGGGAGACCCAGTACTTC.

This clonotype has more than one count but fewer than ten. The chain has TRBV6-1 and TRBJ2-5, with D unresolved. CDR1 and CDR2 (germline): MNHNS, SASEGT. There are 10 residues in the CDR3. V lost 8 bases and J lost 5, with 6 bases in between. DNA for the CDR3: TGTGCCAGCCAGAAGGAGACCCAGTACTTC. Translation gives CASQKETQYF.

This clonotype was detected only a few times. The chain joins TRBV6-1 to TRBJ2-4, with 7 bases lining up with TRBD2. The CDR3 totals 16 residues. V was clipped by 7 bases and J by 7 bases; unmatched bases: 16. Per the germline V gene, CDR1 is MNHNS and CDR2 is SASEGT. CDR3 loop: CASTEPLGRGGNIQYF. In DNA, the CDR3 is TGTGCCAGCACCGAACCCCTAGGGAGGGGTGGCAACATTCAGTACTTC.

The chain couples TRBV11-1 to TRBJ1-1; D might be TRBD1 (5 bases). V lost 2 bases, J lost 3 bases, and 22 bases lay in between. CDR1 and CDR2 from the germline V gene are SGHAT and FQDESV (reference sequence). The CDR3 is 18 residues long. CDR3 DNA sequence: TGTGCCAGCAGCTTACCCCGCTTTGGGCTCCGCAGGGACACTGAAGCTTTCTTT. Encoded protein: CASSLPRFGLRRDTEAFF.

This clonotype was seen only a few times. V gene TRBV6-4 combines with J gene TRBJ2-1, with D possibly being TRBD2 (6 bases). This CDR3 has 14 amino acids. Trimming pared 0 bases from V and 9 bases from J, leaving 12 bases between. CDR1 MRHNA and CDR2 SNTAGT come from the germline V gene. The CDR3 sequence is CASSDSLLGGEQFF. For the CDR3, the DNA is TGTGCCAGCAGTGACTCTCTACTGGGGGGTGAGCAGTTCTTC.

There are a few counts of this clonotype. The chain employs TRBV7-8 and TRBJ2-1; 12 nucleotides agree with TRBD1. The germline CDR1 and CDR2 sequences are SGHVS and FQNEAQ. This CDR3 spans 15 amino acids. After removal of 2 bases from V and 8 bases from J, the junction contained 4 bases not matched to a gene. Written as DNA, the CDR3 is TGTGCCAGCAGCTTATCCGGGACAGGGGGCGATGAGCAGTTCTTC. It translates to CASSLSGTGGDEQFF.

The V and J genes are TRBV20-1 and TRBJ2-7; TRBD2 aligns across 10 bases. The V segment lost 0 bases and the J segment 6 bases; nucleotides outside the gene matches: 8. The germline gives CDR1 DFQATT, CDR2 SNEGSKA (reference sequence). This CDR3 comprises 15 residues. The CDR3 is CSARDPGLATLEQYF. CDR3 sequence (DNA): TGCAGTGCTAGAGATCCGGGACTAGCGACTCTCGAGCAGTACTTC.

This clonotype was seen a handful of times. The CDR3 DNA reads as TGTGCCATCACCGACAGGGCGAACACCGGGGAGCTGTTTTTT. This translates into CAITDRANTGELFF. The chain links TRBV10-3 to TRBJ2-2, with TRBD1 identical over 7 bases. This CDR3 has 14 residues. In germline, CDR1 is ENHRY, CDR2 SYGVKD. Unmatched junction bases numbered 2, after V lost 7 bases and J lost 0 bases.

This chain links TRBV15 with TRBJ1-2; a weak D match, TRBD1 (5 bases). The V gene lost 0 bases and the J gene lost 0 bases, with 14 bases spanning the gap. This CDR3 region has 17 residues. Germline-derived CDR1 and CDR2 are LNHNV and YYDKDF (reference sequence). Here the CDR3 DNA reads TGTGCCACCAGCAGAGATATCGGACATCTCTCTAACTATGGCTACACCTTC. It specifies CATSRDIGHLSNYGYTF.

This clonotype has only a few counts. The chain combines TRBV12-3 or TRBV12-4 with TRBJ1-1, with a possible D match to TRBD1 (5 bases). CDR3 length equals 14 residues. The V gene lost 7 bases and the J gene lost 1 base, with 13 bases spanning the gap. CDR3: CASTPGLWNTEAFF. CDR3 bases: TGTGCCAGCACACCGGGACTTTGGAACACTGAAGCTTTCTTT.

A few counts support this clonotype. This chain links TRBV12-3 or TRBV12-4 with TRBJ2-6; D is uncertain. Trimming pared 3 bases from V and 2 bases from J, leaving 8 bases between. This CDR3 is built from 15 residues. CDR3 bases: TGTGCCAGCAGTTTTAGTAGGGCTGGGGCCAACGTCCTGACTTTC. It codes for CASSFSRAGANVLTF.

The chain employs TRBV2 and TRBJ1-2; no firm D call. The CDR3 sequence is 14 residues long. CDR1 SNHLY and CDR2 FYNNEI come from the germline V gene. The V gene lost 0 bases and the J gene lost 5 bases, with 10 bases spanning the gap. The CDR3 is CASSEARGQYGYTF. The CDR3 nucleotides are TGTGCCAGCAGTGAAGCGCGTGGGCAGTATGGCTACACCTTC.

The chain links TRBV4-1 to TRBJ2-5; 10 positions agree with TRBD1. After removal of 3 bases from V and 5 bases from J, the junction contained 12 bases not matched to a gene. This CDR3 is 17 amino acids long. Germline loops: CDR1 MGHRA, CDR2 YSYEKL. DNA of the CDR3: TGCGCCAGCAGCCAGGCCGGGACAGGGGAGTTCCGGGAGACCCAGTACTTC. Translating it yields CASSQAGTGEFRETQYF.

In its sample, this clonotype was seen many times. The chain has TRBV12-3 or TRBV12-4 and TRBJ2-2; 8 nucleotides match TRBD2. The length of the CDR3 is 15 residues. V shed 3 bases, J shed 6 bases, and the junction held 6 bases outside the gene matches. Written as DNA, the CDR3 is TGTGCCAGCAGTTTCGGCGGGGGGCAGGCCGGGGAGCTGTTTTTT. Translation: CASSFGGGQAGELFF.

The rearrangement joins TRBV5-6 to TRBJ2-5; 11 positions agree with TRBD1. Germline V gene sequence: CDR1 SGHDT, CDR2 YYEEEE. The CDR3 extends over 15 amino acids. J gave up 6 bases and V 4 bases, and 8 bases lay outside the gene matches. DNA for the CDR3: TGTGCCAGCAGCGGCATGGGACAGGGGGAGAAGACCCAGTACTTC. Encoded protein: CASSGMGQGEKTQYF.

CDR3 nucleotide sequence: TGTGCCAGCTCACCACTTCCCGACGAGTTATATGGCTACACCTTC. Translation: CASSPLPDELYGYTF. The V call is TRBV18, the J call TRBJ1-2; D remains unclear. Germline-derived CDR1 and CDR2 are KGHSH and LQKENI. The V gene lost 1 base and the J gene lost 5 bases, with 14 bases spanning the gap. The CDR3 consists of 15 residues. The full variable domain, completed using reference TRBV18 and TRBJ1-2, is NAGVMQNPRHLVRRRGQEARLRCSPMKGHSHVYWYRQLPEEGLKFMVYLQKENIIDESGMPKERFSAEFPKEGPSILRIQQVVRGDSAAYFCASSPLPDELYGYTFGSGTRLTVV.

The chain couples TRBV30 to TRBJ1-5, with TRBD1 as a possible D gene (5 bases). V was trimmed by 0 bases and J by 5 bases, leaving 14 bases between them. The CDR3 consists of 15 residues. Germline values: CDR1 GTSNPN, CDR2 SVGIG (reference sequence). The CDR3 DNA is TGTGCCTGGAGTGTAACCATGGGGGTGGATCAGCCCCAGCATTTT. The encoded protein is CAWSVTMGVDQPQHF.

Only a few counts were recorded for this clonotype. This chain joins TRBV7-6 and TRBJ2-5; D might be TRBD2 (6 bases). Trimming pared 4 bases from V and 4 bases from J, leaving 19 bases between. The CDR3 extends over 16 amino acids. Germline V gives CDR1 SGHVS, CDR2 FNYEAQ. The CDR3 spells CASSYTGGAVAETQYF. The DNA of the CDR3 is TGTGCCAGCAGCTATACAGGCGGGGCCGTAGCAGAGACCCAGTACTTC.

This clonotype occurred a few times. The chain links TRBV30 to TRBJ1-1; 9 bases align to TRBD1. This CDR3 is 18 amino acids long. With V trimmed by 0 bases and J by 4 bases, 15 bases remained unmatched. CDR1 is GTSNPN and CDR2 is SVGIG in the germline V gene (reference sequence). The DNA of the CDR3 is TGTGCCTGGAGTGTACCCCTGGGACAGGGCGTTGCGGGCACTGAAGCTTTCTTT. Residues: CAWSVPLGQGVAGTEAFF. The variable domain in full, with the rest retrieved from reference TRBV30 and TRBJ1-1, is SQTIHQWPATLVQPVGSPLSLECTVEGTSNPNLYWYRQAAGRGLQLLFYSVGIGQISSEVPQNLSASRPQDRQFILSSKKLLLSDSGFYLCAWSVPLGQGVAGTEAFFGQGTRLTVV.

This CDR3 reads CASSRRLAGDEQYF. The CDR3 region has the DNA TGCGCCAGCAGTCGACGACTAGCGGGAGACGAGCAGTACTTC. The V call is TRBV5-1, the J call TRBJ2-7; TRBD2 matches 12 bases. CDR1 is SGHRS and CDR2 is YFSETQ in the germline V gene. This CDR3 has 14 amino acids. The J segment lost 5 bases and the V segment lost 5 bases, leaving 5 bases of the junction unmatched.

For the CDR3, the DNA is TGTGCCACCAGCAGAGATAAGCGGAACACCGGGGAGCTGTTTTTT. Its protein is CATSRDKRNTGELFF. The chain recombines TRBV15 with TRBJ2-2, with unresolved D. Looked up from germline, CDR1 is LNHNV and CDR2 is YYDKDF (reference sequence). Trimming removed 0 bases from V and 1 base from J, with 6 bases in between. The CDR3 length is 15 residues. Combining the CDR3 with reference TRBV15 and TRBJ2-2 gives the whole variable domain DAMVIQNPRYQVTQFGKPVTLSCSQTLNHNVMYWYQQKSSQAPKLLFHYYDKDFNNEADTPDNFQSRRPNTSFCFLDIRSPGLGDTAMYLCATSRDKRNTGELFFGEGSRLTVL.

J is TRBJ2-1 and V is TRBV20-1; 14 positions match TRBD2. The V gene end was trimmed by 5 bases and the J gene end by 9 bases; junction bases not matched to a gene: 12. The CDR3 has 16 amino acids. Germline V gene lookup returns CDR1 DFQATT and CDR2 SNEGSKA (reference sequence). The CDR3 DNA sequence: TGCAGTGCTCCCCCCTGGGGGACTAGCGGGAGTGGTGAGCAGTTCTTC. Translating gives CSAPPWGTSGSGEQFF.